A single sample gave rise to the 27 T cell receptor beta chains below, sequenced in a study of a mutant IDH1 vaccine in newly diagnosed glioma (dated by TCRdb to the early 2020s). The meaning of the sample's time point label: week 23, last vaccination. Each vaccine dose was 300 ug of a 20-mer mutant IDH1 peptide in Montanide, given subcutaneously with topical imiquimod. These receptors lack a known antigen. Library generation was performed with the immunoSEQ multiplex PCR assay. As stored in TCRdb, this immuneACCESS dataset retains in-frame rearrangements with V and J assigned. A fraction of the clones does not appear; measured against another copy, unresolved V genes explain less than half of the discrepancy, and the remainder lacks a known reason. The sample contains tens of thousands of clones, 70% to 90% of them found a single time. The ten largest clones add up to over 2% of the sample. Sequenced material: PBMCs, taken from a glioma patient whose treatment included an IDH1 peptide vaccine. These receptors all stem from a man younger than 45 with glioma. Some clones in this sample may be carry-over from other donors' samples.

The genes are TRBV19 and TRBJ1-1, with 10 nucleotides matching TRBD1. This CDR3 has 16 amino acids. CDR1 and CDR2 from the germline V gene are LNHDA and SQIVND (reference sequence). V dropped 4 bases and J dropped 1; count of bases not matched to a gene: 6. This CDR3 reads CASSKPGQGRNTEAFF. The CDR3 DNA follows: TGTGCCAGTAGTAAACCGGGACAGGGGAGGAACACTGAAGCTTTCTTT.

The CDR3 protein is CASSLGLPGTTEAFF. The CDR3 bases are TGTGCCAGCAGCTTAGGACTCCCAGGGACCACTGAAGCTTTCTTT. This chain links TRBV11-2 with TRBJ1-1; a possible D gene is TRBD1 (5 bases). There are 15 residues in the CDR3. Trimming stripped 1 base from V and 4 bases from J, with 13 bases between. Germline CDR1 is SGHAT and CDR2 is FQNNGV.

The table lists this clone with a count of one. The J gene is TRBJ1-1, the V gene TRBV6-1; possible D gene TRBD1, 6 bases. V lost 6 bases and J lost 2, with 10 bases in between. Looked up from germline, CDR1 is MNHNS and CDR2 is SASEGT. The CDR3 contains 13 residues. This CDR3 is CASRQGINTEAFF. CDR3 sequence (DNA): TGTGCCAGCAGACAGGGAATTAACACTGAAGCTTTCTTT.

V usage is TRBV11-2 and J usage is TRBJ2-1; D may match TRBD1 or TRBD2 (5 bases each). The CDR3 extends over 15 amino acids. The germline CDR1 and CDR2 sequences are SGHAT and FQNNGV. Trimming removed 3 bases from V and 4 bases from J, with 13 bases in between. CDR3 in amino acids: CASSLAPGPYNEQFF. CDR3 DNA sequence: TGTGCCAGCAGCTTGGCTCCGGGACCATACAATGAGCAGTTCTTC.

V usage is TRBV28 and J usage is TRBJ2-2, with 9 bases that match TRBD1. V lost 11 bases and J lost 5; bases outside the gene matches: 6. The length of the CDR3 is 13 residues. Germline V gene sequence: CDR1 MDHEN, CDR2 SYDVKM. CDR3 nucleotides: TGTGCCGACCGGGACAGGGAAACCGGGGAGCTGTTTTTT. This encodes CADRDRETGELFF.

The J gene is TRBJ1-1, the V gene TRBV28; 7 bases agree with TRBD1. Germline V lookup: CDR1 MDHEN, CDR2 SYDVKM. With V trimmed by 5 bases and J by 4 bases, 10 bases remained unmatched. This CDR3 has 15 residues. The CDR3: CASSTTGEGGTEAFF. The CDR3 DNA follows: TGTGCCAGCAGTACTACAGGGGAAGGGGGCACTGAAGCTTTCTTT.

A single count supports this clone. This chain uses TRBV15 with TRBJ1-2; the D is unclear. V was shortened by 1 base and J by 4 bases, with 7 bases between the two germline ends. This CDR3 has 13 amino acids. Looked up from germline, CDR1 is LNHNV and CDR2 is YYDKDF (reference sequence). CDR3 sequence: CATSRGQLYGYTF. The CDR3 nucleotides are TGTGCCACCAGCAGAGGCCAGCTCTATGGCTACACCTTC.

The chain recombines TRBV28 with TRBJ1-2; TRBD1 matches at 9 bases. This CDR3 is 15 amino acids long. Trimming took 4 bases from V and 7 from J; bases not matched to a gene: 10. Germline lookup yields CDR1 MDHEN and CDR2 SYDVKM. The CDR3 protein is CASSSGTGNTRGYTF. For the CDR3, the DNA is TGTGCCAGCAGTTCCGGGACAGGGAACACGCGTGGCTACACCTTC.

This clone appeared a single time. The chain uses TRBV11-2 and TRBJ2-7; 9 bases match TRBD1. Trimming removed 2 bases from V and 2 bases from J; junction bases left unmatched: 1. CDR3 length equals 14 residues. Germline lookup yields CDR1 SGHAT and CDR2 FQNNGV. The CDR3 spells CASSLRDRAYEQYF. The CDR3 nucleotides read TGTGCCAGCAGCTTAAGGGACAGGGCCTACGAGCAGTACTTC.

This chain connects TRBV6-5 to TRBJ2-7; 12 nucleotides agree with TRBD2. The CDR3 is 15 amino acids. With V trimmed by 5 bases and J by 4 bases, 6 bases remained unmatched. Germline V gene sequence: CDR1 MNHEY, CDR2 SVGAGI. The CDR3 DNA reads as TGTGCCAGCAGTACTAGGACTAGCGGGGCGTACGAGCAGTACTTC. Amino acids: CASSTRTSGAYEQYF.

The chain uses TRBV28 and TRBJ1-5, with 9 bases aligning to TRBD1. This CDR3 is 17 amino acids long. CDR1 is MDHEN and CDR2 is SYDVKM in the germline V gene. V shed 7 bases, J shed 5 bases, and the junction held 15 bases outside the gene matches. The CDR3 reads CASIPGAGTGRYQPQHF. Written as DNA, the CDR3 is TGTGCCAGCATCCCGGGGGCGGGGACAGGGCGTTATCAGCCCCAGCATTTT.

V usage is TRBV10-2 and J usage is TRBJ1-5; D gene ambiguous. The length of the CDR3 is 12 residues. CDR1 is WSHSY, CDR2 SAAADI, per germline. The ends were cut back, 2 bases at V and 5 bases at J, with 4 bases in the middle. CDR3 protein: CASSEIDQPQHF. DNA of the CDR3: TGCGCCAGCAGTGAGATAGATCAGCCCCAGCATTTT.

This chain links TRBV5-4 with TRBJ2-1, with 12 positions matching TRBD2. The CDR3 covers 15 residues. Germline values: CDR1 SGHNT, CDR2 YYREEE (reference sequence). V was clipped by 3 bases and J by 5 bases; unmatched bases: 3. CDR3: CASSSSGGVNNEQFF. For the CDR3, the DNA is TGTGCCAGCAGCTCTAGCGGGGGGGTGAACAATGAGCAGTTCTTC.

This clone occurred a few times. The V and J genes are TRBV19 and TRBJ2-5; no reliable D call. Per the germline V gene, CDR1 is LNHDA and CDR2 is SQIVND (reference sequence). The CDR3 covers 15 residues. Trimming took off 4 bases at V and 4 bases at J, with 16 bases between the two ends. CDR3 bases: TGTGCCAGTAGTACTGATATCTCACCCCGAGAGACCCAGTACTTC. It specifies CASSTDISPRETQYF.

The chain joins TRBV30 to TRBJ1-6; 12 bases agree with TRBD1. Germline V gene data show CDR1 as GTSNPN and CDR2 as SVGIG (reference sequence). This CDR3 region has 17 residues. The ends lost 4 bases at V and 3 bases at J; junction bases unmatched: 7. The CDR3 loop reads CAWNSGTGGFYNSPLHF. DNA for the CDR3: TGTGCCTGGAATTCCGGGACAGGGGGCTTCTATAATTCACCCCTCCACTTT.

This clone showed up just a few times. The chain has TRBV20-1 and TRBJ1-1; no reliable D call. The CDR3 contains 11 residues. Trimming took off 4 bases at V and 3 bases at J, with 6 bases between the two ends. From germline, CDR1 is DFQATT and CDR2 SNEGSKA (reference sequence). Here the CDR3 DNA reads TGCAGTGCTAAGGGTCACACTGAAGCTTTCTTT. Amino acid sequence: CSAKGHTEAFF.

The genes are TRBV28 and TRBJ1-4; TRBD1 matches at 7 bases. Trimming cost V 7 bases and J 5 bases; bases outside gene matches: 10. Germline CDR1 reads MDHEN; CDR2 reads SYDVKM. There are 15 residues in the CDR3. The CDR3 spells CASNQGDRRNEKLFF. The CDR3 coding sequence is TGTGCCAGCAACCAGGGGGACAGAAGAAATGAAAAACTGTTTTTT.

The chain recombines TRBV7-9 with TRBJ2-7, with 7 bases aligning to TRBD2. Germline V gene data show CDR1 as SEHNR and CDR2 as FQNEAQ (reference sequence). V trimming: 5 bases; J trimming: 3 bases; junction bases outside the gene matches: 19. The CDR3 covers 18 residues. CDR3 sequence (DNA): TGTGCCAGCAGCCCACTAGCTAGCGGATTAGCTAATGGCTACGAGCAGTACTTC. Amino acid sequence: CASSPLASGLANGYEQYF.

This chain joins TRBV28 and TRBJ1-1, with a tentative D call TRBD1 (5 bases). The CDR3 length is 14 residues. V shed 3 bases and J shed 1 base, with 9 bases lying between them. CDR1 and CDR2 from the germline V gene are MDHEN and SYDVKM. CDR3 protein: CASSLWGRNTEAFF. For the CDR3, the DNA is TGTGCCAGCAGTTTGTGGGGCCGGAACACTGAAGCTTTCTTT.

The chain carries TRBV19 and TRBJ1-3; D gene ambiguous. There are 19 residues in the CDR3. The V gene lost 5 bases and the J gene lost 0 bases, with 23 bases spanning the gap. CDR1 LNHDA and CDR2 SQIVND come from the germline V gene (reference sequence). CDR3 nucleotide sequence: TGTGCCAGTAGTCATTCGCAATTAACTATCGCACTCTCTGGAAACACCATATATTTT. It codes for CASSHSQLTIALSGNTIYF.

The chain couples TRBV7-9 to TRBJ2-5; D assignment may be TRBD1 or TRBD2 (5 bases each). CDR3 length: 12 amino acids. Looked up from germline, CDR1 is SEHNR and CDR2 is FQNEAQ (reference sequence). V was trimmed by 6 bases and J by 5 bases, leaving 10 bases between them. The CDR3 protein is CASSSWGETQYF. Written as DNA, the CDR3 is TGTGCCAGCAGTTCTTGGGGGGAGACCCAGTACTTC.

The rearrangement links TRBV18 to TRBJ2-1, with 12 bases aligning to TRBD2. The CDR3 loop spans 16 amino acids. Germline values: CDR1 KGHSH, CDR2 LQKENI. V dropped 1 base and J dropped 8; count of bases not matched to a gene: 6. CDR3 amino acids: CASSPRLAGALDEQFF. CDR3 nucleotide sequence: TGTGCCAGCTCACCACGACTAGCGGGAGCGTTAGATGAGCAGTTCTTC.

The chain links TRBV6-5 to TRBJ2-3; unclear D gene. The CDR3 has 14 residues. V shed 7 bases and J shed 2 bases, with 13 bases lying between them. Germline V lookup: CDR1 MNHEY, CDR2 SVGAGI. CDR3 nucleotides: TGTGCCAGCACCTTCGACGGGTTCACAGATACGCAGTATTTT. It translates to CASTFDGFTDTQYF.

V usage is TRBV19 and J usage is TRBJ2-2; D is possibly TRBD2 (7 bases). CDR3 length: 16 amino acids. Germline-derived CDR1 and CDR2 are LNHDA and SQIVND (reference sequence). The germline V and J ends were trimmed by 6 bases and 0 bases, with 14 bases remaining between them. The CDR3 spells CASRHGGAPNTGELFF. CDR3 bases: TGTGCCAGTAGACATGGGGGGGCGCCGAACACCGGGGAGCTGTTTTTT.

The gene calls are TRBV30 and TRBJ1-5, with TRBD1 identical over 9 bases. Germline CDR1 GTSNPN, CDR2 SVGIG (reference sequence). The CDR3 consists of 13 residues. V was clipped by 3 bases and J by 6 bases; unmatched bases: 3. DNA for the CDR3: TGTGCCTGGAGCCCGGACAGGGGTCAGCCCCAGCATTTT. It encodes CAWSPDRGQPQHF.

The genes are TRBV7-6 and TRBJ2-3; TRBD2 matches 8 bases. The V gene end was trimmed by 2 bases and the J gene end by 4 bases; junction bases not matched to a gene: 5. Germline V gene lookup returns CDR1 SGHVS and CDR2 FNYEAQ. This CDR3 has 15 amino acids. CDR3 residues: CASSLLPSGSDTQYF. The CDR3 DNA reads as TGTGCCAGCAGCTTATTGCCTAGCGGGTCAGATACGCAGTATTTT.

This chain links TRBV6-1 with TRBJ2-7; D is possibly TRBD2 (6 bases). Germline CDR1 and CDR2: MNHNS and SASEGT. Between the trimmed V and J ends, which lost 3 bases and 2 bases, there was a span of 11 bases. The CDR3 runs to 14 residues. The CDR3 sequence is CASSDSGQTYEQYF. Here the CDR3 DNA reads TGTGCCAGCAGTGACAGCGGGCAGACCTACGAGCAGTACTTC.